This record looks at one TCR beta chain sequence and its context. Germline V CDR1 and CDR2: GTSNPN, SVGIG (reference sequence). The V end lost 2 bases, the J end lost 2 bases, and 10 bases lay between the germline ends. The CDR3 has 13 amino acids. This sample stems from a study of Ad26.COV2.S vaccination and SARS-CoV-2 variants. Sequencing used immunoSEQ multiplex PCR; TCRdb keeps in-frame clones, though not all of them. The sample records about 400,000 clones, approximately 90% being singletons. Treatment indicated: around 19 received Ad26.COV2.S at low or high dose, single or two shots; about 5 received placebo; per-sample allocation not given. The samples were gathered on day 63 after the first injection of vaccine or placebo.

The input for sequencing was peripheral blood, taken in a trial of Ad26.COV2.S vaccine versus placebo. The rearrangement joins TRBV30 to TRBJ2-7; no clear D gene. The TCR originated in a person between 18 and 65 years old who received the Ad26.COV2.S COVID-19 vaccine or a placebo. DNA of the CDR3: TGTGCCTGGAGTAGATTCGGAACCTACGAGCAGTACTTC. Translating it yields CAWSRFGTYEQYF.